Here is one T cell receptor (beta chain) with its context. Antigen: not known. Ranging in age from about 6 to 90, the donors were healthy Caucasian individuals from Russia. The data derive from a study of blood T cells in healthy people across ages. Whole-study context: Per two T cells, template switching captured roughly one barcoded beta molecule. Whole-study results and caveats: Long-lived and aged donors differed, with more naive CD4+ cells and higher diversity in the long-lived.

Primed by a sample-barcoded 5' primer and a J-beta primer mix, a second PCR proceeded for about 6 to 11 cycles. Per-sample output comprised a minimum of 2.5 million paired-end reads containing CDR3. TCRdb recomputed calls from the 5' RACE reads with MiXCR, one row per CDR3 protein. The sample contains roughly 2 million distinct CDR3 sequences, around 50% of which appear only once. Trimming cost V 5 bases and J 5 bases; bases outside gene matches: 14. Germline lookup yields CDR1 MNHEY and CDR2 SMNVEV (reference sequence). The CDR3 runs 19 residues. The J gene is TRBJ2-3, the V gene TRBV27; 15 bases map to TRBD2. This TCR came from a woman aged 40 to 50 in good health. The sample taken for sequencing was blood. The CDR3 DNA is TGTGCCAGCAGTCTCAGGACTAGCGGGGGGGCTATGTCGGGAGATACGCAGTATTTT. Its translation is CASSLRTSGGAMSGDTQYF.